One sample yielded the 20 T cell receptor beta chains listed below, sequenced in a study of CD8+CD57+ T cells in acquired aplastic anemia. Genomic DNA, the template, was used for profiling of the TCR beta VDJ and CDR3. TCRdb reprocessed the reads with MiXCR, giving one entry per CDR3 protein. The data hold 150,000 to 200,000 distinct CDR3 sequences, with 40% to 55% observed a single time. Selection for sequencing was limited to patients who had shown CD8+CD57+ cell expansion by flow cytometry. Source material: sorted CD4+, CD8+, or CD8+CD57+ T cells (not recorded which) from PBMCs. These receptors came from a human donor with aplastic anemia.

The V and J genes are TRBV5-1 and TRBJ1-2, with D uncertain. From germline, CDR1 is SGHRS and CDR2 YFSETQ. There are 14 residues in the CDR3. Trimming took 1 base from V and 0 from J, leaving 7 bases between them. CDR3 protein: CASSLRAPNYGYTF. The CDR3 region has the DNA TGCGCCAGCAGCTTGAGGGCACCTAACTATGGCTACACCTTC.

As concerns this clonotype: A clone one base away is much larger, so this may be a read error. The rearrangement uses TRBV2 and TRBJ2-1, with TRBD2 matching over 7 bases. CDR1 and CDR2 from the germline V gene are SNHLY and FYNNEI. J was trimmed by 6 bases and V by 8 bases; bases with no gene match: 16. This CDR3 has 16 amino acids. In DNA, the CDR3 is TGTGCCAGCGAGCTAGCGGCCGTAACCCTTCCCAATGAGCAGTTCTTC. It codes for CASELAAVTLPNEQFF.

The chain combines TRBV12-3 or TRBV12-4 with TRBJ1-2; unclear D gene. This CDR3 is 13 amino acids long. V dropped 6 bases and J dropped 4 bases, with 12 bases sitting between them. The CDR3 here is CASSPTRGYGYTF. In nucleotides, the CDR3 is TGTGCCAGCAGCCCTACGCGGGGCTATGGCTACACCTTC.

V gene TRBV25-1 combines with J gene TRBJ2-7; 12 nucleotides agree with TRBD2. Germline trimming cut 6 bases from V and 6 bases from J; bases unmatched to any gene: 9. Germline V gene data show CDR1 as MGHDK and CDR2 as SYGVNS. The CDR3 is 15 residues long. CDR3 sequence: CASSRPVTSGSEQYF. The CDR3 region has the DNA TGTGCCAGCAGCCGCCCGGTGACTAGCGGGAGCGAGCAGTACTTC.

This clonotype has ten or more counts. This chain links TRBV3-1 with TRBJ1-2; no firm D call. This CDR3 spans 15 amino acids. Germline assignment: CDR1 LGHDT and CDR2 YNNKEL (reference sequence). V lost 1 base and J 3 bases, leaving 12 bases between the germline ends. The CDR3 DNA follows: TGTGCCAGCAGCCAAGTATGGTCGGCGGACTATGGCTACACCTTC. Residues: CASSQVWSADYGYTF.

The sample holds a few counts of this clonotype. The genes are TRBV30 and TRBJ2-3, with 13 bases aligning to TRBD2. This CDR3 is 19 amino acids long. J gave up 6 bases and V 0 bases, and 15 bases lay outside the gene matches. Looked up from germline, CDR1 is GTSNPN and CDR2 is SVGIG (reference sequence). The CDR3 DNA is TGTGCCTGGAGTGTGGTTCGACTAGCGGGAGGCGCGGGGGTCGATACGCAGTATTTT. It codes for CAWSVVRLAGGAGVDTQYF.

CDR3 loop: CASSPDSGDYEQYF. CDR3 sequence (DNA): TGTGCCAGCAGCCCGGACAGTGGAGACTACGAGCAGTACTTC. The J gene is TRBJ2-7, the V gene TRBV5-4; D is possibly TRBD1 (6 bases). Germline lookup yields CDR1 SGHNT and CDR2 YYREEE (reference sequence). V dropped 4 bases and J dropped 3 bases, with 14 bases sitting between them. The CDR3 covers 14 residues.

This clonotype was detected only a few times. This chain's CDR3 is CSAIAANEQYF. The CDR3 DNA is TGCAGTGCTATAGCGGCAAACGAGCAGTACTTC. The chain links TRBV20-1 to TRBJ2-7; a weak D match, TRBD2 (6 bases). The germline V gene encodes CDR1 DFQATT and CDR2 SNEGSKA (reference sequence). The CDR3 sequence is 11 residues long. Trimming shortened V by 4 bases and J by 5 bases, and 9 bases separated the two germline ends.

The CDR3 nucleotides read TGTGCCAGCAGCTTAGTAAGGGGCAGTCGGGACATTCAGTACTTC. Translating gives CASSLVRGSRDIQYF. The rearrangement joins TRBV11-2 to TRBJ2-4, with D possibly being TRBD1 (5 bases). The CDR3 spans 15 residues. V gave up 1 base and J gave up 8 bases, with 15 bases separating them. Germline CDR1 and CDR2: SGHAT and FQNNGV.

This clonotype occurred many times. This chain joins TRBV28 and TRBJ2-7; D remains ambiguous. Trimming stripped 3 bases from V and 2 bases from J, with 8 bases between. Germline lookup yields CDR1 MDHEN and CDR2 SYDVKM. The CDR3 contains 13 residues. The CDR3 DNA sequence: TGTGCCAGCAGTTTCTCACTTACCTACGAGCAGTACTTC. This translates into CASSFSLTYEQYF.

At least ten counts were recorded for this clonotype. This sequence joins TRBV14 and TRBJ2-2; the D is unclear. V was shortened by 2 bases and J by 2 bases, with 15 bases between the two germline ends. Germline V gene lookup returns CDR1 SGHDN and CDR2 FVKESK. CDR3 length: 17 amino acids. This CDR3 is CASSQFLLIGNTGELFF. DNA of the CDR3: TGTGCCAGCAGCCAATTTCTATTGATTGGCAACACCGGGGAGCTGTTTTTT.

The gene calls are TRBV7-2 and TRBJ2-2; D gene ambiguous. Germline V gene lookup returns CDR1 SGHTA and CDR2 FQGNSA. This CDR3 is 14 amino acids long. Trimming stripped 1 base from V and 2 bases from J, with 5 bases between. The CDR3 region is CASSLVFNTGELFF. Here the CDR3 DNA reads TGTGCCAGCAGCTTAGTTTTCAACACCGGGGAGCTGTTTTTT.

This clonotype came up once. The chain links TRBV9 to TRBJ1-1, with D possibly matching TRBD1 (5 bases). CDR1 SGDLS and CDR2 YYNGEE come from the germline V gene. V lost 4 bases and J lost 4, with 8 bases in between. This CDR3 is 12 amino acids long. The CDR3 spells CASSSRATEAFF. CDR3 bases: TGTGCCAGCAGCTCCAGGGCCACTGAAGCTTTCTTT.

The sample holds many counts of this clonotype. This sequence joins TRBV6-1 and TRBJ2-2; D uncertain. The CDR3 totals 11 residues. The V end lost 4 bases, the J end lost 9 bases, and 6 bases lay between the germline ends. CDR1 is MNHNS, CDR2 SASEGT, per germline. The CDR3 is CASSASRELFF. The CDR3 region has the DNA TGTGCCAGCAGTGCTTCTAGGGAGCTGTTTTTT.

This clonotype was seen ten or more times. The V gene is TRBV28, the J gene TRBJ2-5; TRBD1 matches 10 bases. The germline CDR1 and CDR2 sequences are MDHEN and SYDVKM. J was trimmed by 2 bases and V by 1 base; bases with no gene match: 4. CDR3 length: 16 amino acids. The CDR3 sequence is CASSLLGTGVQETQYF. The CDR3 nucleotides are TGTGCCAGCAGTTTATTGGGGACAGGGGTTCAAGAGACCCAGTACTTC.

The genes are TRBV3-1 and TRBJ1-1; possible D gene TRBD1, 6 bases. Trimming took 2 bases from V and 2 from J, leaving 15 bases between them. This CDR3 is built from 16 residues. Germline CDR1 LGHDT, CDR2 YNNKEL (reference sequence). CDR3 residues: CASSQTWDIRNTEAFF. DNA of the CDR3: TGTGCCAGCAGCCAAACCTGGGACATCAGAAACACTGAAGCTTTCTTT.

The rearrangement links TRBV7-9 to TRBJ1-2; D ambiguous. The CDR3 is 12 amino acids. Looked up from germline, CDR1 is SEHNR and CDR2 is FQNEAQ (reference sequence). With 4 bases removed from V and 4 bases from J, the gap between germline ends came to 7 bases. This chain's CDR3 is CASSSGLYGYTF. Here the CDR3 DNA reads TGTGCCAGCAGCTCTGGCCTCTATGGCTACACCTTC.

This clonotype has ten or more counts. This rearrangement joins TRBV7-9 to TRBJ1-1; D gene unclear. The V end lost 5 bases, the J end lost 7 bases, and 14 bases lay between the germline ends. In germline, CDR1 is SEHNR, CDR2 FQNEAQ (reference sequence). The CDR3 sequence is 13 residues long. The CDR3 here is CASSVRLAVEAFF. CDR3 nucleotide sequence: TGTGCCAGCAGCGTGAGGTTGGCCGTTGAAGCTTTCTTT. The whole variable domain, remainder taken from reference TRBV7-9 and TRBJ1-1, is DTGVSQNPRHKITKRGQNVTFRCDPISEHNRLYWYRQTLGQGPEFLTYFQNEAQLEKSRLLSDRFSAERPKGSFSTLEIQRTEQGDSAMYLCASSVRLAVEAFFGQGTRLTVV.

This chain connects TRBV19 to TRBJ1-3, with TRBD1 as a possible D gene (5 bases). The CDR3 runs 14 residues. CDR1 is LNHDA, CDR2 SQIVND, per germline (reference sequence). The V gene lost 6 bases and the J gene lost 3 bases, with 12 bases spanning the gap. The CDR3 coding sequence is TGTGCCAGTAGCCACATGGGACTTGGAAACACCATATATTTT. Translating gives CASSHMGLGNTIYF.

This clonotype was seen only once. The chain is built from TRBV2 and TRBJ2-7; TRBD1 matches 10 bases. Per the germline V gene, CDR1 is SNHLY and CDR2 is FYNNEI. J was trimmed by 5 bases and V by 4 bases; bases with no gene match: 5. The CDR3 consists of 14 residues. The CDR3 DNA follows: TGTGCCAGCAGTGCAGACAGGGGGCTAGACGAGCAGTACTTC. This codes for CASSADRGLDEQYF.